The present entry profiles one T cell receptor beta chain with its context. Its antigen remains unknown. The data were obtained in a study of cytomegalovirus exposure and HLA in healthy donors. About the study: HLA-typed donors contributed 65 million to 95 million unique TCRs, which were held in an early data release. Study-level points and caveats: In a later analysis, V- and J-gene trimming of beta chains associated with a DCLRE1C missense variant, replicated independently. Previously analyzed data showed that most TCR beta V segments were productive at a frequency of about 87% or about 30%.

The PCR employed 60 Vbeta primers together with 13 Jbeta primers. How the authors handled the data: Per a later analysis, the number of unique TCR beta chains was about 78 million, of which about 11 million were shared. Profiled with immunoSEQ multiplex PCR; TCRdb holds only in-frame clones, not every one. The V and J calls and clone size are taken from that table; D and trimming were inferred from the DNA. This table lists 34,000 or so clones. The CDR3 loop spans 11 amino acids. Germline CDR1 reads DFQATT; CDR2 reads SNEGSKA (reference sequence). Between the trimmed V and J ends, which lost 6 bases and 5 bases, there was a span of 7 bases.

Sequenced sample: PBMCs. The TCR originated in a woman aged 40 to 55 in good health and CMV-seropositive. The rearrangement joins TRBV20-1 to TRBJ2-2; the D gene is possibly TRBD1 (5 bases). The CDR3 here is CSARQTGELFF. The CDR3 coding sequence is TGCAGTGCCAGACAGACCGGGGAGCTGTTTTTT.